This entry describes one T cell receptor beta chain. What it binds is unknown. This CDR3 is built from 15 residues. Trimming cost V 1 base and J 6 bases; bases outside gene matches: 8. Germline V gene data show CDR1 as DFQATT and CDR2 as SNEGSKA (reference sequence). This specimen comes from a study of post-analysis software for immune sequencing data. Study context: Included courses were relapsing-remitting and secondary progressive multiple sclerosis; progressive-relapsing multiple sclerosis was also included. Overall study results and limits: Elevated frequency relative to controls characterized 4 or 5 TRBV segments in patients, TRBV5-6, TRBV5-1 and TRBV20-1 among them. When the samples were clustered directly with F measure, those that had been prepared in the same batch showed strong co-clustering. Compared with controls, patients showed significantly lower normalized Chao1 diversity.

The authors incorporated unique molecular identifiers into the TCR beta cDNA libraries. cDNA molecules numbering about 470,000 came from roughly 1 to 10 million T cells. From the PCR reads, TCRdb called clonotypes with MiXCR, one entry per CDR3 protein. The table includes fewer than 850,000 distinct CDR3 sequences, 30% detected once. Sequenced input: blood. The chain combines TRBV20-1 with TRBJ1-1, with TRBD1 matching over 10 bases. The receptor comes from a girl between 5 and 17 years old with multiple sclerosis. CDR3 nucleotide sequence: TGCAGTGCTAGAGGGGGCCGGGACAGGGGCGCTGAAGCTTTCTTT. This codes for CSARGGRDRGAEAFF.